This TCR beta chain emerged from a study of long-term antiretroviral therapy in people with HIV. As for the study in general: Of all samples, the earliest predate the 2015 immediate-ART recommendation by about a decade.

Study results and caveats: Pre-ART expanded clones dominated the repertoire at every time point.

Worth noting for this clone: Its cognate antigen is unknown.

Researchers report immunoSEQ v3.0 was run at survey level. Profiled with immunoSEQ multiplex PCR; TCRdb holds only in-frame clones, not every one. The sample yields about 16,000 clones, roughly 88% seen once. V lost 3 bases to trimming and J lost 5 bases, with 13 bases between them. CDR1 SGHKS and CDR2 YYEKEE come from the germline V gene (reference sequence). The CDR3 totals 14 residues. This chain joins TRBV5-5 and TRBJ2-3; no firm D call. The input for sequencing was unsorted PBMCs, taken 0.7 years before starting antiretroviral therapy. The clonotype comes from a man between 45 and 60 years old with HIV. This CDR3 is CASSSEREEDTQYF. CDR3 sequence (DNA): TGTGCCAGCAGCTCGGAGAGAGAAGAAGATACGCAGTATTTT.